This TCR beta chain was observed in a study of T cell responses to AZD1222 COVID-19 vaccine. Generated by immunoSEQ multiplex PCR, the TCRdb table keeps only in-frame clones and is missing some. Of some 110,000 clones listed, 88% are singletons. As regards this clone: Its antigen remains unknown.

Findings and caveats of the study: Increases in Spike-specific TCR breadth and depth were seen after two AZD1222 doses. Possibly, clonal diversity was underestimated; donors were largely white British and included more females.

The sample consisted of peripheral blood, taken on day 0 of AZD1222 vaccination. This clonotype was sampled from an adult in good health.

This chain's CDR3 is CASSTSGSSYNEQFF. CDR3 in DNA: TGTGCCAGCAGCACCTCGGGGAGCTCCTACAATGAGCAGTTCTTC. The rearrangement uses TRBV9 and TRBJ2-1; D may be TRBD2 (5 bases). From germline, CDR1 is SGDLS and CDR2 YYNGEE. This CDR3 is 15 amino acids long. Trimming removed 4 bases from V and 0 bases from J, with 11 bases in between. Full variable domain (missing parts from reference TRBV9 and TRBJ2-1): DSGVTQTPKHLITATGQRVTLRCSPRSGDLSVYWYQQSLDQGLQFLIQYYNGEERAKGNILERFSAQQFPDLHSELNLSSLELGDSALYFCASSTSGSSYNEQFFGPGTRLTVL.